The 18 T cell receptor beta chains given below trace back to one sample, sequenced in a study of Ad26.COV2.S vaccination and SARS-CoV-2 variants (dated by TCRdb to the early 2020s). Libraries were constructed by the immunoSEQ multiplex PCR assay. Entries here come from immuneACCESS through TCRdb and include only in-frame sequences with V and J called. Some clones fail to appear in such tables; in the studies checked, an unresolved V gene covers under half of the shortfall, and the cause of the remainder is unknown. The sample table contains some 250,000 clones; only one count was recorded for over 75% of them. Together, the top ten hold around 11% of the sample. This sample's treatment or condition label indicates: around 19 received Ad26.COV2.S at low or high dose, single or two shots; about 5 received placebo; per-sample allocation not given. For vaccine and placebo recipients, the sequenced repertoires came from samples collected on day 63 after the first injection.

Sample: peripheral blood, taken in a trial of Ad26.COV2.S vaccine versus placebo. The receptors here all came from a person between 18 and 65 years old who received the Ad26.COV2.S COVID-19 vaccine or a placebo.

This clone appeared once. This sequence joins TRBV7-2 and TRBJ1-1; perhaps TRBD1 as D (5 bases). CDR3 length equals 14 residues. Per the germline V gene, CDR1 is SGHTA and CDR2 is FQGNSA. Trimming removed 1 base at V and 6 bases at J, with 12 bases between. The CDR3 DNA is TGTGCCAGCAGCTTAGTACGGTTAGGGGCTGAAGCTTTCTTT. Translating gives CASSLVRLGAEAFF.

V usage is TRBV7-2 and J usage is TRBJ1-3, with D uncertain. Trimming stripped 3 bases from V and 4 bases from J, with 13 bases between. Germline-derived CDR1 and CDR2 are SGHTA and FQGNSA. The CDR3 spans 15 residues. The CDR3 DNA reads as TGTGCCAGCAGCTTGAGTTGGGGTTCGGGAAACACCATATATTTT. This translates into CASSLSWGSGNTIYF.

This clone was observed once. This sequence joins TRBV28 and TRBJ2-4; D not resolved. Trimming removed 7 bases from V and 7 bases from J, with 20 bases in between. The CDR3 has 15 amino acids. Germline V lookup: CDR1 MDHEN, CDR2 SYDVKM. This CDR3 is CASTDDLSTSNIQYF. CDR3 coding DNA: TGTGCCAGCACCGACGACTTAAGCACCTCGAACATTCAGTACTTC.

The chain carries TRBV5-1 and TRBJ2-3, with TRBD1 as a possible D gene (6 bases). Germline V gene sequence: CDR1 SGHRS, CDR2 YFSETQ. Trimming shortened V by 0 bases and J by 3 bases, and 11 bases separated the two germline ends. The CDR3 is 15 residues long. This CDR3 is CASSLVQTGTDTQYF. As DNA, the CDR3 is TGCGCCAGCAGCTTGGTCCAAACAGGGACAGATACGCAGTATTTT.

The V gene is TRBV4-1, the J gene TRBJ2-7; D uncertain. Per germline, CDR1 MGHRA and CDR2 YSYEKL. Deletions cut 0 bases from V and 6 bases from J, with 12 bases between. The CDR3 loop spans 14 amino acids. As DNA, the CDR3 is TGCGCCAGCAGCCAAGAAGGACCAATGACCGAGCAGTACTTC. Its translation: CASSQEGPMTEQYF.

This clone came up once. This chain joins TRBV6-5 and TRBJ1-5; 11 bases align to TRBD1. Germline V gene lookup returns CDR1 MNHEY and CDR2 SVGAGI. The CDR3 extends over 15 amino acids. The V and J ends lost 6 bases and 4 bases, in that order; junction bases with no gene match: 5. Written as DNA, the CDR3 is TGTGCCAGCAGGGACAGGGGGCAGCGGAATCAGCCCCAGCATTTT. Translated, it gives CASRDRGQRNQPQHF.

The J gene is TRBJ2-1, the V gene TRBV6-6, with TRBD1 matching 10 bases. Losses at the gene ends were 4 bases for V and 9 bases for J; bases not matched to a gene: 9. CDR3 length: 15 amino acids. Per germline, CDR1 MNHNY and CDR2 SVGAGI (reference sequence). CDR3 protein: CASSSHRTGGFEQFF. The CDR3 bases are TGTGCCAGCAGTTCCCACCGGACAGGGGGGTTTGAGCAGTTCTTC.

Here the CDR3 DNA reads TGTGCCAGCAGCTCGTTGAACCAAAGGGGCACTGAAGCTTTCTTT. It translates to CASSSLNQRGTEAFF. V usage is TRBV5-6 and J usage is TRBJ1-1; D perhaps matches TRBD1 (5 bases). The germline V gene has CDR1 SGHDT and CDR2 YYEEEE. This CDR3 has 15 amino acids. Trimming cost V 3 bases and J 4 bases, with 16 bases left between them.

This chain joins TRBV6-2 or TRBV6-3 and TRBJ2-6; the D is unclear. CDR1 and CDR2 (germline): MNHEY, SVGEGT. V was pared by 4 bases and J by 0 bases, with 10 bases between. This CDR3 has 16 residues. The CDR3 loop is CASSSVGVSGANVLTF. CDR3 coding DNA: TGTGCCAGCAGTTCAGTCGGAGTCTCTGGGGCCAACGTCCTGACTTTC.

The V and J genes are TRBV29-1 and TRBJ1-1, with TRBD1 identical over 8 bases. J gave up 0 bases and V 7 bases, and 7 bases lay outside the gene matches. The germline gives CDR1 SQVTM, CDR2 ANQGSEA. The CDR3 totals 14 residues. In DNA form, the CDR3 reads TGCAGCGCCGAGGACAGGGCAATGAACACTGAAGCTTTCTTT. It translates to CSAEDRAMNTEAFF.

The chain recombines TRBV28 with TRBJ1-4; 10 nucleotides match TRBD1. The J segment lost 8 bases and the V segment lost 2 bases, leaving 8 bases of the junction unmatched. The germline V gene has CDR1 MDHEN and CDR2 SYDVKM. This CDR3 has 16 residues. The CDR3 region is CASSLLGTGVREKLFF. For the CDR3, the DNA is TGTGCCAGCAGTTTACTTGGGACAGGGGTGCGGGAAAAACTGTTTTTT.

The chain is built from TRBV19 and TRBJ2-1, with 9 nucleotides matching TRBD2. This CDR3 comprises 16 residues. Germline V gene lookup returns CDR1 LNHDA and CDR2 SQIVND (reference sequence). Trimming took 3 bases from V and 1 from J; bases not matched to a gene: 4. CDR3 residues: CASSIISGSSYNEQFF. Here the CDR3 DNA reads TGTGCCAGTAGTATTATTAGCGGGAGTTCCTACAATGAGCAGTTCTTC.

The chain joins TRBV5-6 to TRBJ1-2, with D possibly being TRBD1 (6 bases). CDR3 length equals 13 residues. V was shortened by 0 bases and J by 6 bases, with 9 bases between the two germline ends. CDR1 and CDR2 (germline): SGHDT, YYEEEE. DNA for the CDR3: TGTGCCAGCAGCTTGGGTGGGGGCGATGGCTACACCTTC. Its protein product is CASSLGGGDGYTF.

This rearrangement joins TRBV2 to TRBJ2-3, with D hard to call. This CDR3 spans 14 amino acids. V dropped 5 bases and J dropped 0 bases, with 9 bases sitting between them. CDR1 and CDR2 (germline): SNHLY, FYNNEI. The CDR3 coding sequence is TGTGCCAGCAGTTCGATTAGCAGCACAGATACGCAGTATTTT. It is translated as CASSSISSTDTQYF.

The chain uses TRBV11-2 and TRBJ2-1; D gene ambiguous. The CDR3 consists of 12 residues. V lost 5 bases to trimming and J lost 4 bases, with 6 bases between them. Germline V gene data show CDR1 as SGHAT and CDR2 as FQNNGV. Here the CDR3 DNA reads TGTGCCAGCAGCCCCCAATACAATGAGCAGTTCTTC. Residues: CASSPQYNEQFF. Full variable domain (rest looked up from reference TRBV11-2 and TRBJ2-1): EAGVAQSPRYKIIEKRQSVAFWCNPISGHATLYWYQQILGQGPKLLIQFQNNGVVDDSQLPKDRFSAERLKGVDSTLKIQPAKLEDSAVYLCASSPQYNEQFFGPGTRLTVL.

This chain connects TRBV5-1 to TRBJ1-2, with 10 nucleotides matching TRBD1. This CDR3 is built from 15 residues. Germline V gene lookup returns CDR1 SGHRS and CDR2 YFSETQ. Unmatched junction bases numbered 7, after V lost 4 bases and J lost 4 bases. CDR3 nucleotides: TGCGCCAGCAGCCCAGGGACAGGGGCCCTCTATGGCTACACCTTC. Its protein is CASSPGTGALYGYTF.

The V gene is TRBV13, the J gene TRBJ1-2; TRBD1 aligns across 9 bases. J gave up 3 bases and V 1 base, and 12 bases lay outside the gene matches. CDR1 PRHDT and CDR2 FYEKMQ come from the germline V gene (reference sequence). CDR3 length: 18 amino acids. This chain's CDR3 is CASSLDRDRVVGYYGYTF. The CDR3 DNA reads TGTGCCAGCAGCTTAGATCGGGACAGGGTGGTTGGCTACTATGGCTACACCTTC.

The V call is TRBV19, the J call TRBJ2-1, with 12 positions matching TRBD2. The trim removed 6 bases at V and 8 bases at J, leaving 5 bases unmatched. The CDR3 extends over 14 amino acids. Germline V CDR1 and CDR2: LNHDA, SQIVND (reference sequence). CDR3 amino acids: CASSTSGRMYEQFF. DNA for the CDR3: TGTGCCAGTAGCACTAGCGGGAGGATGTATGAGCAGTTCTTC. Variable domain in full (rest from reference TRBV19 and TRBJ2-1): DGGITQSPKYLFRKEGQNVTLSCEQNLNHDAMYWYRQDPGQGLRLIYYSQIVNDFQKGDIAEGYSVSREKKESFPLTVTSAQKNPTAFYLCASSTSGRMYEQFFGPGTRLTVL.